One sample yielded the 20 T cell receptor beta chains listed below, sequenced in a study of T cell repertoires in cytomegalovirus infection. TCRdb reprocessed the reads via MiXCR and lists one record per CDR3 protein. Of roughly 280,000 distinct CDR3 sequences in the sample, about 13% are singletons; the top ten hold roughly 9.7%. The sequenced sample consisted of PBMCs. These TCRs come from a human donor in good health (CMV status not recorded). Some clones in this sample may be carry-over from other donors' samples.

This clonotype came up many times. The rearrangement links TRBV2 to TRBJ2-7; D unclear. Germline V gives CDR1 SNHLY, CDR2 FYNNEI. V lost 10 bases and J 4 bases, leaving 11 bases between the germline ends. The CDR3 is 11 amino acids. Here the CDR3 reads CATAFFYEQYF. The CDR3 DNA follows: TGTGCCACCGCCTTTTTTTACGAGCAGTACTTC. The complete variable domain, with remaining parts taken from reference TRBV2 and TRBJ2-7, reads EPEVTQTPSHQVTQMGQEVILRCVPISNHLYFYWYRQILGQKVEFLVSFYNNEISEKSEIFDDQFSVERPDGSNFTLKIRSTKLEDSAMYFCATAFFYEQYFGPGTRLTVT.

This sequence joins TRBV20-1 and TRBJ2-4; 11 bases fit TRBD2. The CDR3 covers 16 residues. The V and J ends lost 5 bases and 6 bases, in that order; junction bases with no gene match: 12. The germline V gene encodes CDR1 DFQATT and CDR2 SNEGSKA (reference sequence). This CDR3 reads CSAAGTSGNEGNIQYF. CDR3 coding DNA: TGCAGTGCTGCCGGGACTAGCGGAAACGAGGGAAACATTCAGTACTTC.

This clonotype was detected many times. DNA of the CDR3: TGTGCCAGCAGCTTTCCTAGCGGGAATTTAGAGACCCAGTACTTC. Amino acid sequence: CASSFPSGNLETQYF. This chain uses TRBV7-2 with TRBJ2-5; TRBD2 matches at 9 bases. The CDR3 totals 15 residues. Germline CDR1 SGHTA, CDR2 FQGNSA. Germline trimming cut 3 bases from V and 4 bases from J; bases unmatched to any gene: 6.

This clonotype was counted a few times. The chain is built from TRBV18 and TRBJ1-2; possible D gene TRBD1, 6 bases. Per germline, CDR1 KGHSH and CDR2 LQKENI. Trimming removed 6 bases at V and 8 bases at J, with 22 bases between. CDR3 length: 15 residues. Here the CDR3 reads CASSRGWTALSGYTF. The CDR3 DNA reads TGTGCCAGCTCCCGTGGTTGGACAGCCCTATCGGGCTACACCTTC.

This clonotype was counted many times. The chain uses TRBV7-8 and TRBJ1-2, with TRBD1 as a possible D gene (6 bases). The V end was cut by 1 base, the J end by 8 bases, with 14 bases between. The germline V gene encodes CDR1 SGHVS and CDR2 FQNEAQ. The CDR3 is 14 amino acids. The CDR3 region has the DNA TGTGCCAGCAGCTTAGTAGACGTGGGGGGCGGCTACACCTTC. Its protein is CASSLVDVGGGYTF.

The chain recombines TRBV20-1 with TRBJ2-7, with 9 bases identical to TRBD2. Germline CDR1 is DFQATT and CDR2 is SNEGSKA (reference sequence). This CDR3 region has 15 residues. Losses at the gene ends were 0 bases for V and 0 bases for J; bases not matched to a gene: 3. The CDR3 protein is CSAREPAGGSYEQYF. The DNA of the CDR3 is TGCAGTGCTAGAGAACCAGCGGGAGGCTCCTACGAGCAGTACTTC.

This clonotype was counted ten times or more. The J gene is TRBJ2-1, the V gene TRBV7-2, with TRBD2 matching 15 bases. Trimming removed 7 bases from V and 8 bases from J; junction bases left unmatched: 9. The CDR3 length is 16 residues. Germline V lookup: CDR1 SGHTA, CDR2 FQGNSA. The CDR3 region has the DNA TGTGCCAGCACCAATGGGGGACTAGCGGGGGGTGATGAGCAGTTCTTC. Its protein product is CASTNGGLAGGDEQFF. The variable domain in full, completed from reference TRBV7-2 and TRBJ2-1, reads GAGVSQSPSNKVTEKGKDVELRCDPISGHTALYWYRQSLGQGLEFLIYFQGNSAPDKSGLPSDRFSAERTGGSVSTLTIQRTQQEDSAVYLCASTNGGLAGGDEQFFGPGTRLTVL.

This clonotype occurred many times. The J gene is TRBJ1-5, the V gene TRBV7-2; D is uncertain. V was cut by 1 base and J by 6 bases, with 16 bases left in between. The CDR3 is made up of 16 amino acids. CDR1 is SGHTA and CDR2 is FQGNSA in the germline V gene. The CDR3 bases are TGTGCCAGCAGCTTAGAGGGCGCCAGGTTAGCTCAGCCCCAGCATTTT. It is translated as CASSLEGARLAQPQHF.

This chain uses TRBV5-6 with TRBJ1-1, with 8 bases aligning to TRBD1. The CDR3 runs 14 residues. V dropped 4 bases and J dropped 5; count of bases not matched to a gene: 7. Germline lookup yields CDR1 SGHDT and CDR2 YYEEEE. The DNA of the CDR3 is TGTGCCAGCAGCCGTGGACAGGGATCGACTGAAGCTTTCTTT. Amino acid sequence: CASSRGQGSTEAFF. Combining the CDR3 with reference TRBV5-6 and TRBJ1-1 gives the whole variable domain DAGVTQSPTHLIKTRGQQVTLRCSPKSGHDTVSWYQQALGQGPQFIFQYYEEEERQRGNFPDRFSGHQFPNYSSELNVNALLLGDSALYLCASSRGQGSTEAFFGQGTRLTVV.

This clonotype was detected only a few times. The chain has TRBV20-1 and TRBJ1-2, with unresolved D. The CDR3 has 12 residues. V lost 5 bases to trimming and J lost 6 bases, with 13 bases between them. Germline V gives CDR1 DFQATT, CDR2 SNEGSKA (reference sequence). CDR3 sequence (DNA): TGCAGTGCTCAGACCCAAGAGGATGGCTACACCTTC. As protein: CSAQTQEDGYTF.

This clonotype was picked up a small number of times. The chain combines TRBV29-1 with TRBJ2-1; D call uncertain. The CDR3 sequence is 13 residues long. V lost 7 bases, J lost 1 base, and 11 bases lay in between. Germline loops: CDR1 SQVTM, CDR2 ANQGSEA. Written as DNA, the CDR3 is TGCAGCGCCCCCCAAACTTCCTACAATGAGCAGTTCTTC. Translated, it gives CSAPQTSYNEQFF.

This clonotype was seen a handful of times. The rearrangement joins TRBV20-1 to TRBJ2-7; D perhaps matches TRBD2 (6 bases). CDR3 length: 15 amino acids. CDR1 DFQATT and CDR2 SNEGSKA come from the germline V gene (reference sequence). With 6 bases removed from V and 3 bases from J, the gap between germline ends came to 21 bases. The CDR3 region is CSAAPGILADYEQYF. CDR3 DNA sequence: TGCAGTGCCGCCCCTGGGATACTAGCAGACTACGAGCAGTACTTC.

This clonotype occurred a few times. The chain joins TRBV6-2 or TRBV6-3 to TRBJ2-2; TRBD2 might be the D (6 bases). The length of the CDR3 is 13 residues. Per germline, CDR1 MNHEY and CDR2 SVGEGT. V was clipped by 7 bases and J by 6 bases, with 12 bases between them. CDR3 in amino acids: CASKLAGSGELFF. The CDR3 DNA is TGTGCCAGCAAGTTGGCGGGGTCCGGGGAGCTGTTTTTT.

This chain uses TRBV20-1 with TRBJ2-7; possibly TRBD1 for D (6 bases). The CDR3 runs to 13 residues. V was clipped by 4 bases and J by 3 bases, with 13 bases between them. The germline gives CDR1 DFQATT, CDR2 SNEGSKA (reference sequence). The CDR3 DNA sequence: TGCAGTGCTAACCGGGACACTGACTACGAGCAGTACTTC. It encodes CSANRDTDYEQYF.

This clonotype was counted a few times. The chain has TRBV29-1 and TRBJ1-4, with D perhaps matching TRBD1 (6 bases). CDR1 and CDR2 (germline): SQVTM, ANQGSEA. This CDR3 has 19 amino acids. Trimming removed 6 bases from V and 0 bases from J, with 26 bases in between. CDR3 residues: CSVRLGTTGRTATNEKLFF. The DNA of the CDR3 is TGCAGCGTCCGACTTGGGACGACAGGAAGGACGGCAACTAATGAAAAACTGTTTTTT.

There are many counts of this clonotype. V gene TRBV7-3 combines with J gene TRBJ2-1, with TRBD2 as a possible D gene (6 bases). Looked up from germline, CDR1 is SGHTA and CDR2 is FQGTGA. The CDR3 sequence is 14 residues long. Trimming stripped 1 base from V and 7 bases from J, with 11 bases between. The CDR3 loop is CASSLNPGLNEQFF. In DNA form, the CDR3 reads TGTGCCAGCAGCTTAAATCCAGGACTAAATGAGCAGTTCTTC.

This clonotype was picked up many times. The CDR3 bases are TGTGCCAGCTCGGGGGGGATGAACAATGAGCAGTTCTTC. This sequence encodes CASSGGMNNEQFF. The chain joins TRBV7-3 to TRBJ2-1, with TRBD2 matching 8 bases. CDR1 and CDR2 (germline): SGHTA, FQGTGA. With 8 bases clipped from V and 5 bases from J, the junction kept 5 bases outside the gene matches. The CDR3 covers 13 residues.

This sequence joins TRBV2 and TRBJ1-1; D not resolved. V lost 6 bases to trimming and J lost 8 bases, with 13 bases between them. Germline loops: CDR1 SNHLY, CDR2 FYNNEI. The CDR3 totals 12 residues. The CDR3 DNA follows: TGTGCCAGCAGCCGACACGAATCCGAAGCTTTCTTT. Its translation is CASSRHESEAFF.

This clonotype was seen just once. The chain employs TRBV19 and TRBJ1-1, with D perhaps matching TRBD1 (5 bases). With 6 bases removed from V and 2 bases from J, the gap between germline ends came to 13 bases. In germline, CDR1 is LNHDA, CDR2 SQIVND (reference sequence). The CDR3 runs to 14 residues. The DNA of the CDR3 is TGTGCCAGTAGAACGGGAGGGGCCAACACTGAAGCTTTCTTT. Its protein is CASRTGGANTEAFF.

This clonotype occurred many times. The gene calls are TRBV6-1 and TRBJ2-2, with D maybe TRBD1 (5 bases). The length of the CDR3 is 13 residues. CDR1 is MNHNS and CDR2 is SASEGT in the germline V gene. V lost 6 bases, J lost 0 bases, and 5 bases lay in between. The CDR3 sequence: CASRGANTGELFF. CDR3 DNA sequence: TGTGCCAGCAGAGGGGCGAACACCGGGGAGCTGTTTTTT.